The entry below describes one T cell receptor (beta chain). The entry originates in a study of blood T cell repertoires in COVID-19. Study in general: T cells, B-cell-depleted T cells, or PBMCs supplied cDNA or gDNA.

The ends lost 2 bases at V and 8 bases at J; junction bases unmatched: 11. The CDR3 is 15 amino acids. CDR1 is MNHNS and CDR2 is SASEGT in the germline V gene. Produced via immunoSEQ multiplex PCR; TCRdb's table is partial and in-frame only. The data show around 320,000 clones, approximately 88% seen once. The V call is TRBV6-1, the J call TRBJ1-2, with 7 bases matching TRBD1. This TCR was sampled from a woman in her 30s who had recovered from COVID-19. Sequences were obtained from peripheral blood. CDR3 in amino acids: CASSETGTVLWGYTF. The DNA of the CDR3 is TGTGCCAGCAGTGAAACCGGGACAGTCCTATGGGGCTACACCTTC.